The 22 T cell receptor beta chains in this list originate from one sample, sequenced in a study of T cells after yellow fever vaccination. A single record per CDR3 protein comes from TCRdb applying MiXCR to the 5' RACE reads. Among 300,000 to 350,000 distinct CDR3 sequences listed, about 10% were seen once. The sample here was CD4+ T cells sorted from PBMCs, taken 45 days after the yellow fever booster vaccination. The receptors come from a man between 18 and 35 years old who received the YFV17D yellow fever vaccine.

In its sample, this clonotype was seen a few times. The V and J genes are TRBV18 and TRBJ2-7, with D unclear. V was shortened by 3 bases and J by 5 bases, with 8 bases between the two germline ends. Germline lookup yields CDR1 KGHSH and CDR2 LQKENI. The CDR3 is 12 residues long. The CDR3 loop reads CASSPLGNEQYF. Here the CDR3 DNA reads TGTGCCAGCTCACCTCTTGGGAACGAGCAGTACTTC.

There are many counts of this clonotype. The chain joins TRBV27 to TRBJ2-1, with 7 bases fitting TRBD1. Per the germline V gene, CDR1 is MNHEY and CDR2 is SMNVEV (reference sequence). The CDR3 runs 16 residues. V was clipped by 3 bases and J by 2 bases; unmatched bases: 7. CDR3 coding DNA: TGTGCCAGCAGTTTCCTCGACAGGGTGACCTACAATGAGCAGTTCTTC. Residues: CASSFLDRVTYNEQFF.

This clonotype was found many times. The rearrangement joins TRBV23-1 to TRBJ2-5, with D possibly TRBD1 on 6 matching bases. TRBV23-1 belongs to the ORF category, with a function that is uncertain. V was cut by 0 bases and J by 5 bases, with 25 bases left in between. The length of the CDR3 is 19 residues. The CDR3 protein is CASSQSGLRMDRGRETQYF. CDR3 bases: TGCGCCAGCAGTCAATCGGGTCTTCGTATGGACAGAGGTCGGGAGACCCAGTACTTC.

J is TRBJ2-3 and V is TRBV6-5; the D is unclear. The length of the CDR3 is 14 residues. V was clipped by 0 bases and J by 4 bases, with 8 bases between them. Germline CDR1 MNHEY, CDR2 SVGAGI. CDR3 nucleotide sequence: TGTGCCAGCAGTTACTCTCAGGTCCCAGATACGCAGTATTTT. Amino acids: CASSYSQVPDTQYF.

This chain connects TRBV11-2 to TRBJ2-1; 9 nucleotides align to TRBD2. V trimming: 5 bases; J trimming: 15 bases; junction bases outside the gene matches: 5. Germline CDR1 is SGHAT and CDR2 is FQNNGV. CDR3 length: 11 amino acids. The CDR3 coding sequence is TGTGCCAGCAGCAAGAGCGGGGGGTGGTTCTTC. Translation gives CASSKSGGWFF.

This chain connects TRBV20-1 to TRBJ2-1; TRBD2 aligns across 9 bases. Germline CDR1 reads DFQATT; CDR2 reads SNEGSKA (reference sequence). The CDR3 length is 16 residues. Trimming removed 6 bases from V and 7 bases from J; junction bases left unmatched: 16. The CDR3 region has the DNA TGCAGTGCGCTTTCAATAGCGGGGGCCTTATTAAATGAGCAGTTCTTC. The encoded protein is CSALSIAGALLNEQFF.

This clonotype turned up a few times. The V call is TRBV7-9, the J call TRBJ2-6, with D unresolved. The CDR3 is 15 residues long. V lost 5 bases and J lost 0, with 8 bases in between. Germline CDR1 and CDR2: SEHNR and FQNEAQ (reference sequence). The CDR3 loop is CASSRTFSGANVLTF. DNA for the CDR3: TGTGCCAGCAGCCGAACCTTCTCTGGGGCCAACGTCCTGACTTTC.

The chain couples TRBV5-1 to TRBJ2-1; 9 bases are shared with TRBD2. The V gene's germline CDR1 is SGHRS and CDR2 YFSETQ. The CDR3 runs to 15 residues. V was pared by 6 bases and J by 7 bases, with 11 bases of the junction left unmatched. CDR3 in amino acids: CASTLAGDTGNEQFF. The CDR3 bases are TGCGCCAGCACCTTAGCGGGGGACACGGGTAATGAGCAGTTCTTC.

This clonotype has more than one count but fewer than ten. The chain couples TRBV7-2 to TRBJ1-4, with TRBD1 as a possible D gene (6 bases). The germline V gene encodes CDR1 SGHTA and CDR2 FQGNSA. The CDR3 extends over 16 amino acids. V gave up 5 bases and J gave up 8 bases, with 21 bases separating them. Here the CDR3 reads CASSPGVYGRGEKLFF. The DNA for the CDR3 is TGTGCCAGCAGCCCAGGGGTTTACGGTAGGGGGGAAAAACTGTTTTTT.

The chain is built from TRBV4-1 and TRBJ1-1; no clear D. This CDR3 contains 14 residues. The germline V gene encodes CDR1 MGHRA and CDR2 YSYEKL. V was cut by 2 bases and J by 1 base, with 8 bases left in between. The DNA of the CDR3 is TGCGCCAGCAGCCAACGTTCAGAGAACACTGAAGCTTTCTTT. It codes for CASSQRSENTEAFF.

Ten or more counts support this clonotype. The rearrangement joins TRBV4-1 to TRBJ1-6; 11 bases are a match to TRBD1. Germline V gene data show CDR1 as MGHRA and CDR2 as YSYEKL. The CDR3 runs 14 residues. V lost 3 bases, J lost 10 bases, and 2 bases stayed unmatched. DNA for the CDR3: TGCGCCAGCAGCCATGGGACAGGGGGATCACCCCTCCACTTT. It translates to CASSHGTGGSPLHF.

This clonotype was detected a few times. The genes are TRBV7-9 and TRBJ2-2; TRBD2 is a possible D gene (6 bases). The V end was cut by 1 base, the J end by 4 bases, with 13 bases between. Germline CDR1 and CDR2: SEHNR and FQNEAQ (reference sequence). CDR3 size: 16 residues. DNA of the CDR3: TGTGCCAGCAGCTTAGAAGCAGGACTACCCACCGGGGAGCTGTTTTTT. It yields the protein CASSLEAGLPTGELFF.

The chain is built from TRBV7-9 and TRBJ1-4, with 7 nucleotides matching TRBD1. Looked up from germline, CDR1 is SEHNR and CDR2 is FQNEAQ (reference sequence). The J segment lost 5 bases and the V segment lost 5 bases, leaving 5 bases of the junction unmatched. The CDR3 covers 14 residues. The CDR3 DNA reads as TGTGCCAGCAGCAGAGGACAGGTGAATGAAAAACTGTTTTTT. This gives the protein CASSRGQVNEKLFF.

There are a few counts of this clonotype. The chain couples TRBV6-1 to TRBJ1-5, with D possibly TRBD1 on 6 matching bases. V gave up 6 bases and J gave up 7 bases, with 13 bases separating them. The germline CDR1 and CDR2 sequences are MNHNS and SASEGT. The CDR3 consists of 13 residues. CDR3 DNA: TGTGCCAGCAGCCCAAATACAGGGCAGCCCCAGCATTTT. It yields the protein CASSPNTGQPQHF.

The sample holds a few counts of this clonotype. The chain has TRBV4-2 and TRBJ1-2; no firm D call. The V end lost 0 bases, the J end lost 8 bases, and 10 bases lay between the germline ends. Germline loops: CDR1 LGHNA, CDR2 YNFKEQ. This CDR3 contains 13 residues. The CDR3 spells CASSQDMVAGYTF. DNA of the CDR3: TGTGCCAGCAGCCAAGATATGGTGGCCGGCTACACCTTC.

The rearrangement joins TRBV29-1 to TRBJ2-2; 8 nucleotides line up with TRBD1. Germline trimming cut 1 base from V and 5 bases from J; bases unmatched to any gene: 3. The CDR3 totals 14 residues. Germline CDR1 is SQVTM and CDR2 is ANQGSEA. The chain's CDR3 is CSVEAGGRTGELFF. In DNA, the CDR3 is TGCAGCGTTGAAGCAGGGGGCCGGACCGGGGAGCTGTTTTTT.

Ten or more counts support this clonotype. Here the CDR3 reads CASSQDRVGGRSYNEQFF. For the CDR3, the DNA is TGCGCCAGCAGCCAAGATAGGGTAGGGGGCAGGTCCTACAATGAGCAGTTCTTC. The chain has TRBV4-1 and TRBJ2-1; 7 bases match TRBD1. Looked up from germline, CDR1 is MGHRA and CDR2 is YSYEKL. The CDR3 sequence is 18 residues long. V lost 0 bases to trimming and J lost 1 base; unmatched junction nucleotides: 9.

The V call is TRBV7-2, the J call TRBJ2-1; 7 bases map to TRBD1. The trim removed 7 bases at V and 6 bases at J, leaving 12 bases unmatched. The CDR3 sequence is 15 residues long. Germline V lookup: CDR1 SGHTA, CDR2 FQGNSA. CDR3 nucleotide sequence: TGTGCCAGCAACGGATATGGGGGACAGCTCAATGAGCAGTTCTTC. This translates into CASNGYGGQLNEQFF.

In the case of this clonotype: A much larger clone lies a single base off, so this may be a read error. This rearrangement joins TRBV7-9 to TRBJ2-3, with D maybe TRBD2 (5 bases). This CDR3 is built from 15 residues. The germline V gene has CDR1 SEHNR and CDR2 FQNEAQ (reference sequence). CDR3 sequence reads: CGSSLERLAPDTQYF. CDR3 coding DNA: TGTGGCAGCAGCTTAGAGAGGCTAGCCCCAGATACGCAGTATTTT. Looking up the rest from reference TRBV7-9 and TRBJ2-3 gives the full variable domain: DTGVSQNPRHKITKRGQNVTFRCDPISEHNRLYWYRQTLGQGPEFLTYFQNEAQLEKSRLLSDRFSAERPKGSFSTLEIQRTEQGDSAMYLCGSSLERLAPDTQYFGPGTRLTVL.

In this sample, this clonotype turned up many times. The chain links TRBV12-3 or TRBV12-4 to TRBJ1-4; 7 bases line up with TRBD1. The CDR3 spans 15 residues. V lost 3 bases, J lost 5 bases, and 6 bases stayed unmatched. The CDR3 sequence is CASSLAGQRNEKLFF. The CDR3 DNA reads TGTGCCAGCAGTTTGGCGGGACAGAGAAATGAAAAACTGTTTTTT.

This clonotype was counted only a few times. The chain is built from TRBV28 and TRBJ1-2, with 7 bases fitting TRBD1. V shed 6 bases, J shed 4 bases, and the junction held 8 bases outside the gene matches. The CDR3 is 14 amino acids. Germline V gene data show CDR1 as MDHEN and CDR2 as SYDVKM. The CDR3 spells CASRRPGGGYGYTF. In nucleotides, the CDR3 is TGTGCCAGCAGGCGTCCAGGGGGTGGCTATGGCTACACCTTC.

This clonotype has just a few counts. V and J are TRBV7-6 and TRBJ1-4; D remains unclear. The CDR3 is 13 amino acids. The V gene's germline CDR1 is SGHVS and CDR2 FNYEAQ. Trimming took off 5 bases at V and 8 bases at J, with 12 bases between the two ends. In nucleotides, the CDR3 is TGTGCCAGCAGCCCTACGGTCGGGGAAAAACTGTTTTTT. It codes for CASSPTVGEKLFF.